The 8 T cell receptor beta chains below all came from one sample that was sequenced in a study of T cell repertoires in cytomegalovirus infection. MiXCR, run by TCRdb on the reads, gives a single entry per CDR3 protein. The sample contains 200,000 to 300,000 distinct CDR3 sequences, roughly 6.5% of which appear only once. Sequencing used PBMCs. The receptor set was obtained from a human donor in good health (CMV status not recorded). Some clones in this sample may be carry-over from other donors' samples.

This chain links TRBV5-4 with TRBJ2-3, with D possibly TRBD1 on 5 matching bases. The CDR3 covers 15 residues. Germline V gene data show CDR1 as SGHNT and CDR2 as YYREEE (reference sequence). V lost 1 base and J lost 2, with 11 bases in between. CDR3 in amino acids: CASSLMTQVTDTQYF. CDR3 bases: TGTGCCAGCAGCTTGATGACACAGGTCACAGATACGCAGTATTTT. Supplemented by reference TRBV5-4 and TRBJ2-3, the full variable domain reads ETGVTQSPTHLIKTRGQQVTLRCSSQSGHNTVSWYQQALGQGPQFIFQYYREEENGRGNFPPRFSGLQFPNYSSELNVNALELDDSALYLCASSLMTQVTDTQYFGPGTRLTVL.

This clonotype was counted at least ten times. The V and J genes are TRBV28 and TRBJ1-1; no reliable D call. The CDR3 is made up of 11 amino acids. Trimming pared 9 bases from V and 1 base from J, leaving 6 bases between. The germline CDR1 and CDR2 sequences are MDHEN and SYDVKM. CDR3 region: CASTENTEAFF. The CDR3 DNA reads TGTGCCAGTACGGAGAACACTGAAGCTTTCTTT.

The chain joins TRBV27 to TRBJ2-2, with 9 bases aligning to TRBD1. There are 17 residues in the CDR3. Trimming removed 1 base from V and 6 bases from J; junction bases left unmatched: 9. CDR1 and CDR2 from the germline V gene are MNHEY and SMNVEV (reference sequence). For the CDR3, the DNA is TGTGCCAGCAGTTTATTAGCAGGACAGGGGTGGGCCGGGGAGCTGTTTTTT. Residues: CASSLLAGQGWAGELFF.

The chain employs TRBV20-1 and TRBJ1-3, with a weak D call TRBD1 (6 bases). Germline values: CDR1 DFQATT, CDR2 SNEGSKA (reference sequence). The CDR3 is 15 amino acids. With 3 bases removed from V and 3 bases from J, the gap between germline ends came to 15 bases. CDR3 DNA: TGCAGTGCTAGCCGCGATGGGGGCGTTGGAAACACCATATATTTT. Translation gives CSASRDGGVGNTIYF.

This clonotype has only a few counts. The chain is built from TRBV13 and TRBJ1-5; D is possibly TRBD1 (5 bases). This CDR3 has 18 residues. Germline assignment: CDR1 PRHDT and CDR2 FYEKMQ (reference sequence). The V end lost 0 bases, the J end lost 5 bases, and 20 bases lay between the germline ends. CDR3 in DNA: TGTGCCAGCAGCTTAGGCCGAGGGGCAAGAACAAACGATCAGCCCCAGCATTTT. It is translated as CASSLGRGARTNDQPQHF.

The DNA of the CDR3 is TGTGCCAGCAGCAGACAGAGCCTTTCTGGGGCCAACGTCCTGACTTTC. It translates to CASSRQSLSGANVLTF. The rearrangement uses TRBV5-6 and TRBJ2-6; perhaps TRBD1 as D (5 bases). From germline, CDR1 is SGHDT and CDR2 YYEEEE. Trimming stripped 4 bases from V and 1 base from J, with 12 bases between. CDR3 length equals 16 residues. Full variable domain (outside the CDR3, taken from reference TRBV5-6 and TRBJ2-6): DAGVTQSPTHLIKTRGQQVTLRCSPKSGHDTVSWYQQALGQGPQFIFQYYEEEERQRGNFPDRFSGHQFPNYSSELNVNALLLGDSALYLCASSRQSLSGANVLTFGAGSRLTVL.

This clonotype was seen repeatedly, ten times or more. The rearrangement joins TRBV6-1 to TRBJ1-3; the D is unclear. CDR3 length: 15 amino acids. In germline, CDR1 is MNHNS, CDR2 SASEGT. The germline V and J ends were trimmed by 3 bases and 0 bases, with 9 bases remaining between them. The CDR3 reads CASSDGRYSGNTIYF. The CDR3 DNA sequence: TGTGCCAGCAGTGATGGACGGTACTCTGGAAACACCATATATTTT.

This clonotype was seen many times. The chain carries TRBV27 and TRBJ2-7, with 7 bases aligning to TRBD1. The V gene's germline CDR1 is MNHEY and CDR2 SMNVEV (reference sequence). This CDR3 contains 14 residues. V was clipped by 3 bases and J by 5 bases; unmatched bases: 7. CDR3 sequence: CASSLQGDLNEQYF. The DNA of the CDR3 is TGTGCCAGCAGTTTGCAGGGGGATTTGAACGAGCAGTACTTC.